The 12 T cell receptor beta chains below come from one sample, sequenced in a study of shared clonotypes between healthy human individuals. Produced via immunoSEQ multiplex PCR; TCRdb's table is partial and in-frame only. The table records more than 2 million clones, around 95% of them present only once. Source material: naive CD4+ T cells sorted from blood. Subset: CD45RA+ positively selected. The source is a man between 18 and 29 years old in good health.

In its sample, this clone was seen many times. The chain uses TRBV5-5 and TRBJ2-7, with 7 positions matching TRBD2. The V and J ends lost 4 bases and 3 bases, in that order; junction bases with no gene match: 10. The CDR3 covers 15 residues. Germline assignment: CDR1 SGHKS and CDR2 YYEKEE (reference sequence). Here the CDR3 reads CASSPWGSGYYEQYF. CDR3 sequence (DNA): TGTGCCAGCAGCCCGTGGGGTAGCGGGTACTACGAGCAGTACTTC.

This chain connects TRBV5-1 to TRBJ2-1; TRBD2 matches 10 bases. The V and J ends lost 1 base and 5 bases, in that order; junction bases with no gene match: 6. From germline, CDR1 is SGHRS and CDR2 YFSETQ. This CDR3 is built from 16 residues. The CDR3: CASSLKVAGGNNEQFF. DNA for the CDR3: TGCGCCAGCAGCTTGAAAGTAGCGGGAGGTAACAATGAGCAGTTCTTC.

V and J are TRBV5-6 and TRBJ2-2, with TRBD1 matching over 9 bases. The V segment lost 4 bases and the J segment 2 bases; nucleotides outside the gene matches: 3. Germline V gene lookup returns CDR1 SGHDT and CDR2 YYEEEE. The CDR3 is made up of 15 amino acids. The CDR3 DNA follows: TGTGCCAGCAGCCCCACAGGGGGCAACACCGGGGAGCTGTTTTTT. It translates to CASSPTGGNTGELFF.

The chain links TRBV11-2 to TRBJ2-2; TRBD1 matches 9 bases. Germline V CDR1 and CDR2: SGHAT, FQNNGV. The ends lost 3 bases at V and 7 bases at J; junction bases unmatched: 12. CDR3 length: 17 residues. The CDR3 is CASSFSGTGRTGGELFF. DNA of the CDR3: TGTGCCAGCAGCTTCTCCGGGACAGGGAGGACGGGCGGGGAGCTGTTTTTT.

In the case of this clone: This same CDR3 is encoded by further DNA sequences in the sample. The V and J genes are TRBV30 and TRBJ1-1; 10 bases align to TRBD1. The V segment lost 0 bases and the J segment 5 bases; nucleotides outside the gene matches: 3. CDR3 length: 14 residues. Looked up from germline, CDR1 is GTSNPN and CDR2 is SVGIG (reference sequence). In DNA form, the CDR3 reads TGTGCCTGGAGTGTAGGACAGGGGGGGACTGAAGCTTTCTTT. Its protein is CAWSVGQGGTEAFF. The whole variable domain, filled in from reference TRBV30 and TRBJ1-1, reads SQTIHQWPATLVQPVGSPLSLECTVEGTSNPNLYWYRQAAGRGLQLLFYSVGIGQISSEVPQNLSASRPQDRQFILSSKKLLLSDSGFYLCAWSVGQGGTEAFFGQGTRLTVV.

The gene calls are TRBV4-2 and TRBJ2-7, with 9 bases matching TRBD2. CDR1 is LGHNA and CDR2 is YNFKEQ in the germline V gene. V was clipped by 0 bases and J by 3 bases; unmatched bases: 6. The CDR3 spans 16 residues. The CDR3 nucleotides read TGTGCCAGCAGCCAAGAATCGACTAGCGGAGTCTACGAGCAGTACTTC. It encodes CASSQESTSGVYEQYF.

The V and J genes are TRBV6-1 and TRBJ1-6; D is unresolved. V lost 7 bases to trimming and J lost 10 bases, with 14 bases between them. CDR1 and CDR2 from the germline V gene are MNHNS and SASEGT. The CDR3 spans 13 residues. The CDR3 DNA sequence: TGTGCCAGCAAGTCCCGGACGGACTCACCCCTCCACTTT. Translated: CASKSRTDSPLHF.

The CDR3 sequence: CTSSQDLAGIRSSYNEQFF. CDR3 sequence (DNA): TGCACCAGCAGCCAAGATTTAGCGGGTATTCGGAGCTCCTACAATGAGCAGTTCTTC. The V gene is TRBV1, the J gene TRBJ2-1; TRBD2 was called by the table and not checked on the DNA. TRBV1 is tagged as a pseudogene. This CDR3 has 19 amino acids.

The V and J genes are TRBV1 and TRBJ2-3; TRBD2 was called by the table and not checked on the DNA. TRBV1 corresponds to a pseudogene. The CDR3 has 16 amino acids. CDR3 protein: CTSSQESSGHTDTQYF. CDR3 DNA: TGCACCAGCAGCCAAGAATCTAGCGGACACACAGATACGCAGTATTTT.

This chain connects TRBV20-1 to TRBJ2-3; D unclear. Germline V gives CDR1 DFQATT, CDR2 SNEGSKA (reference sequence). The V gene lost 5 bases and the J gene lost 4 bases, with 7 bases spanning the gap. The CDR3 contains 11 residues. Here the CDR3 DNA reads TGCAGTGCTGGGGTGTCAGATACGCAGTATTTT. This codes for CSAGVSDTQYF.

V is TRBV5-1 and J is TRBJ1-1; 8 bases line up with TRBD1. The germline CDR1 and CDR2 sequences are SGHRS and YFSETQ. The ends lost 3 bases at V and 3 bases at J; junction bases unmatched: 7. The CDR3 contains 15 residues. CDR3 nucleotides: TGCGCCAGCAGCTACCGGACAGGGAAGGACACTGAAGCTTTCTTT. Its translation is CASSYRTGKDTEAFF.

The V and J genes are TRBV7-3 and TRBJ2-2; a possible D gene is TRBD1 (5 bases). The CDR3 extends over 15 amino acids. In germline, CDR1 is SGHTA, CDR2 FQGTGA. V was clipped by 5 bases and J by 6 bases, with 16 bases between them. In DNA, the CDR3 is TGTGCCAGCAGCGTCCTTGGCAGGGAAGCCGGGGAGCTGTTTTTT. This gives the protein CASSVLGREAGELFF.